A single sample gave rise to the 28 T cell receptor beta chains below, sequenced in a study of Graves' ophthalmopathy and Graves' hyperthyroidism. Amplification of the TCR beta CDR3 regions used RNA transcripts (as template). Second-round multiplex PCR came after a first-round RT-PCR that employed HTBI primers. TCRdb reanalysed the multiplex PCR reads using MiXCR and keeps one entry per CDR3 protein. The sample holds a few hundred thousand distinct CDR3 sequences; about a sixth are singletons and the top ten take roughly 2.4%. Sequencing was carried out using peripheral blood. Every receptor here comes from an adult woman with stable Graves' hyperthyroidism.

This clonotype was seen at least ten times. The V and J genes are TRBV12-3 or TRBV12-4 and TRBJ1-2; a weak D match, TRBD1 (5 bases). V lost 1 base, J lost 6 bases, and 12 bases lay in between. This CDR3 has 14 residues. CDR3 sequence: CASSLGPGLDGYTF. The CDR3 DNA reads TGTGCCAGCAGTTTAGGACCAGGGTTGGATGGCTACACCTTC.

This clonotype was counted ten times or more. V gene TRBV4-1 combines with J gene TRBJ1-1, with TRBD1 matching 9 bases. This CDR3 region has 17 residues. V lost 1 base and J lost 3; bases outside the gene matches: 9. The germline V gene has CDR1 MGHRA and CDR2 YSYEKL. In DNA, the CDR3 is TGCGCCAGCAGCCAAGTCGTCGGACAGGGGTTAGACACTGAAGCTTTCTTT. Residues: CASSQVVGQGLDTEAFF.

This clonotype has ten or more counts. The chain has TRBV4-2 and TRBJ2-4; D is possibly TRBD2 (6 bases). The CDR3 runs to 19 residues. The V end lost 0 bases, the J end lost 0 bases, and 18 bases lay between the germline ends. Germline V gene data show CDR1 as LGHNA and CDR2 as YNFKEQ. CDR3 amino acids: CASSQDGRGAAIAKNIQYF. The CDR3 DNA reads TGTGCCAGCAGCCAAGATGGGCGCGGGGCGGCCATAGCCAAAAACATTCAGTACTTC.

This clonotype was found a few times. The chain uses TRBV12-3 or TRBV12-4 and TRBJ2-2; D uncertain. V lost 8 bases to trimming and J lost 1 base, with 8 bases between them. The CDR3 is made up of 13 amino acids. The CDR3 sequence is CASCLGNTGELFF. CDR3 sequence (DNA): TGTGCCAGCTGCCTTGGGAACACCGGGGAGCTGTTTTTT.

In its sample, this clonotype was seen many times. This rearrangement joins TRBV7-9 to TRBJ1-2, with no clear D. Looked up from germline, CDR1 is SEHNR and CDR2 is FQNEAQ (reference sequence). V gave up 8 bases and J gave up 4 bases, with 14 bases separating them. The CDR3 extends over 13 amino acids. In DNA, the CDR3 is TGTGCCAGCGGAGAAACAGAGCTCTATGGCTACACCTTC. Encoded protein: CASGETELYGYTF.

The genes are TRBV6-1 and TRBJ2-7; no firm D call. This CDR3 has 12 residues. Germline CDR1 reads MNHNS; CDR2 reads SASEGT. The CDR3 is CACSEYSYEQYV. In DNA form, the CDR3 reads TGTGCCTGCAGTGAGTACAGTTACGAGCAGTACGTC.

This clonotype has a count of ten or more. J is TRBJ2-7 and V is TRBV12-3 or TRBV12-4, with 7 positions matching TRBD1. This CDR3 contains 13 residues. Trimming at V came to 4 bases and at J to 6 bases, leaving 6 bases not matched to a gene. CDR3 sequence (DNA): TGTGCCAGCAGTTCGGGACAGATATTCGAGCAGTACTTC. This translates into CASSSGQIFEQYF.

This clonotype was counted at least ten times. The chain has TRBV19 and TRBJ2-3, with D possibly being TRBD2 (5 bases). The germline V and J ends were trimmed by 3 bases and 0 bases, with 7 bases remaining between them. The germline V gene encodes CDR1 LNHDA and CDR2 SQIVND (reference sequence). CDR3 length: 14 amino acids. The chain's CDR3 is CASSIRTSTDTQYF. CDR3 in DNA: TGTGCCAGTAGTATTAGGACTAGCACAGATACGCAGTATTTT.

This clonotype was counted many times. The gene calls are TRBV7-2 and TRBJ2-7; a weak D match, TRBD2 (5 bases). The V and J ends lost 0 bases and 0 bases respectively, with 18 bases between them. Germline lookup yields CDR1 SGHTA and CDR2 FQGNSA. The CDR3 totals 18 residues. CDR3 sequence (DNA): TGTGCCAGCAGCTTAGCAGCTTCGACGGGGTCGTACTCCTACGAGCAGTACTTC. It yields the protein CASSLAASTGSYSYEQYF.

The sample holds many counts of this clonotype. CDR3: CASSSTAGELFF. The CDR3 bases are TGTGCCAGCAGTTCAACTGCCGGGGAGCTGTTTTTT. The chain combines TRBV27 with TRBJ2-2; D is unclear. Germline assignment: CDR1 MNHEY and CDR2 SMNVEV (reference sequence). The length of the CDR3 is 12 residues. The V end lost 4 bases, the J end lost 6 bases, and 6 bases lay between the germline ends.

This clonotype is a singleton in its sample. This rearrangement joins TRBV28 to TRBJ2-5, with TRBD2 matching 7 bases. The V gene's germline CDR1 is MDHEN and CDR2 SYDVKM. The CDR3 length is 12 residues. The V segment lost 7 bases and the J segment 4 bases; nucleotides outside the gene matches: 3. Written as DNA, the CDR3 is TGTGCCAGCACCTCTAGCGGAGAGACCCAGTACTTC. It translates to CASTSSGETQYF.

The CDR3 here is CASSRSTGRLGKAFF. For the CDR3, the DNA is TGTGCCAGCAGTCGATCGACAGGGCGACTAGGTAAAGCTTTCTTT. V usage is TRBV12-3 or TRBV12-4 and J usage is TRBJ1-1; 7 bases align to TRBD1. The CDR3 totals 15 residues. V was clipped by 5 bases and J by 9 bases; unmatched bases: 15.

This clonotype was detected ten times or more. The chain uses TRBV27 and TRBJ2-7; D is possibly TRBD2 (6 bases). The CDR3 has 14 residues. Trimming stripped 0 bases from V and 4 bases from J, with 10 bases between. The germline CDR1 and CDR2 sequences are MNHEY and SMNVEV (reference sequence). The CDR3 is CASSLSGGRYEQYF. The CDR3 bases are TGTGCCAGCAGTTTATCGGGGGGAAGGTACGAGCAGTACTTC.

The chain carries TRBV30 and TRBJ2-7; maybe TRBD2 (5 bases). This CDR3 has 14 amino acids. Germline V gives CDR1 GTSNPN, CDR2 SVGIG (reference sequence). V was pared by 1 base and J by 0 bases, with 10 bases between. Here the CDR3 DNA reads TGTGCCTGGAGTGAGAGCGGTAGCTCCTACGAGCAGTACTTC. Amino acid sequence: CAWSESGSSYEQYF.

This clonotype appeared many times. The chain has TRBV27 and TRBJ2-5; 7 bases fit TRBD2. Per germline, CDR1 MNHEY and CDR2 SMNVEV (reference sequence). Trimming at V came to 6 bases and at J to 5 bases, leaving 15 bases not matched to a gene. This CDR3 comprises 16 residues. CDR3: CASSPPGGGRFETQYF. The CDR3 DNA is TGTGCCAGCAGCCCTCCGGGAGGCGGGAGATTTGAGACCCAGTACTTC.

This clonotype was recorded many times. The CDR3 nucleotides are TGTGCCAGCAGTGACTGGCGTATCAACGAGCAGTACTTC. The encoded protein is CASSDWRINEQYF. The chain combines TRBV2 with TRBJ2-7; D remains ambiguous. Germline V gives CDR1 SNHLY, CDR2 FYNNEI. The CDR3 spans 13 residues. V was clipped by 3 bases and J by 5 bases, with 11 bases between them.

Comments on this clonotype: A much larger clone lies one base from this, so it may be a read error. This CDR3 reads CASSPSPPFYEQYF. The CDR3, as DNA: TGCGCCAGCAGCCCCAGCCCGCCCTTCTACGAGCAGTACTTC. V and J are TRBV4-1 and TRBJ2-7; D is uncertain. Trimming pared 4 bases from V and 3 bases from J, leaving 13 bases between. Germline CDR1 is MGHRA and CDR2 is YSYEKL. The CDR3 has 14 amino acids.

The sample holds many counts of this clonotype. V is TRBV12-3 or TRBV12-4 and J is TRBJ1-2; a weak D match, TRBD1 (5 bases). Trimming left V 5 bases short and J 0 bases short, with 7 bases between. The CDR3 extends over 13 amino acids. CDR3 loop: CASSTTANYGYTF. In DNA form, the CDR3 reads TGTGCCAGCAGTACGACAGCTAACTATGGCTACACCTTC.

This clonotype was recorded a few times. The chain uses TRBV19 and TRBJ1-6; 7 bases are a match to TRBD1. The CDR3 is 15 residues long. Germline CDR1 reads LNHDA; CDR2 reads SQIVND (reference sequence). V dropped 5 bases and J dropped 10; count of bases not matched to a gene: 11. As DNA, the CDR3 is TGTGCCAGTAGTGTACAGGGGAAGCTAGGATCACCCCTCCACTTT. The encoded protein is CASSVQGKLGSPLHF.

This clonotype has at least ten counts. The chain joins TRBV18 to TRBJ1-1, with D possibly TRBD1 on 5 matching bases. The ends were cut back, 3 bases at V and 8 bases at J, with 13 bases in the middle. The V gene's germline CDR1 is KGHSH and CDR2 LQKENI. The CDR3 is made up of 13 amino acids. The CDR3 protein is CASSPRSGTEAFF. CDR3 coding DNA: TGTGCCAGCTCACCCAGGTCAGGGACCGAAGCTTTCTTT.

This clonotype was observed a single time. This sequence joins TRBV6-5 and TRBJ1-2, with unresolved D. The CDR3 runs 14 residues. V was clipped by 0 bases and J by 7 bases, with 12 bases between them. The V gene's germline CDR1 is MNHEY and CDR2 SVGAGI. CDR3 protein: CASSYSEGTSGYTF. In DNA form, the CDR3 reads TGTGCCAGCAGTTACTCTGAGGGAACGAGTGGCTACACCTTC.

This clonotype was counted at least ten times. The V and J genes are TRBV12-3 or TRBV12-4 and TRBJ2-5; 9 bases are a match to TRBD1. This CDR3 has 12 amino acids. Unmatched junction bases numbered 0, after V lost 6 bases and J lost 4 bases. The CDR3 nucleotides read TGTGCCAGCAGGACAGGGGGAGAGACCCAGTACTTC. Translated, it gives CASRTGGETQYF.

Worth noting for this clonotype: This may stem from a read error, because a much larger clone lies one nucleotide away. The gene calls are TRBV20-1 and TRBJ1-5; tentatively, D is TRBD1 (5 bases). V was shortened by 3 bases and J by 10 bases, with 13 bases between the two germline ends. This CDR3 spans 12 amino acids. Per germline, CDR1 DFQATT and CDR2 SNEGSKA (reference sequence). The CDR3 spells CSASDGTDPQHF. CDR3 DNA: TGCAGTGCTAGCGACGGGACCGATCCCCAGCATTTT.

The chain uses TRBV20-1 and TRBJ1-5, with 8 bases aligning to TRBD1. Germline CDR1 DFQATT, CDR2 SNEGSKA (reference sequence). There are 18 residues in the CDR3. V lost 0 bases and J lost 1; bases outside the gene matches: 11. The CDR3 region is CSARDGAGGRLSNQPQHF. The CDR3 nucleotides are TGCAGTGCTAGAGATGGGGCAGGGGGCCGACTAAGCAATCAGCCCCAGCATTTT.

This clonotype was observed many times. The rearrangement links TRBV12-5 to TRBJ2-7, with D possibly matching TRBD1 (6 bases). The length of the CDR3 is 13 residues. V was clipped by 9 bases and J by 4 bases, with 16 bases between them. Germline lookup yields CDR1 LGHNT and CDR2 FRNRAP. The CDR3 DNA reads TGTGCTAGCGACACAGGGTTGGGATACGAGCAGTACTTC. Amino acids: CASDTGLGYEQYF.

This clonotype has a count of ten or more. V gene TRBV28 combines with J gene TRBJ1-1; 7 bases fit TRBD1. The germline V gene has CDR1 MDHEN and CDR2 SYDVKM. The CDR3 sequence is 17 residues long. V dropped 8 bases and J dropped 1; count of bases not matched to a gene: 16. CDR3 region: CASPPRDRLEGNTEAFF. The CDR3 DNA follows: TGTGCCAGCCCCCCCCGGGACAGACTTGAAGGGAACACTGAAGCTTTCTTT.

This clonotype has a count of ten or more. In DNA form, the CDR3 reads TGTGCCAGCAGCAGGGACGGACTTTTCCAGCCCCAGCATTTT. Translation: CASSRDGLFQPQHF. The chain couples TRBV6-5 to TRBJ1-5; a weak D match, TRBD1 (5 bases). Germline values: CDR1 MNHEY, CDR2 SVGAGI. Trimming stripped 6 bases from V and 7 bases from J, with 16 bases between. This CDR3 is 14 amino acids long.

This clonotype was seen ten or more times. This sequence joins TRBV14 and TRBJ2-7; D not resolved. The CDR3 loop spans 13 amino acids. Germline V gives CDR1 SGHDN, CDR2 FVKESK. V lost 4 bases, J lost 10 bases, and 17 bases lay in between. The CDR3 DNA is TGTGCCAGCAGCCTACGGAACGAGCCCTCACAGTACTTC. Amino acids: CASSLRNEPSQYF.